Sequencing of this T cell receptor beta chain was carried out in a study of T cell changes during pregnancy in multiple sclerosis. Clones were read by immunoSEQ multiplex PCR, and TCRdb kept only the in-frame ones, dropping some. The table has tens of thousands of clones, about nine tenths seen once. The CDR3 sequence is 15 residues long. The trim removed 2 bases at V and 4 bases at J, leaving 4 bases unmatched. Germline-derived CDR1 and CDR2 are MNHNS and SASEGT. The input for sequencing was peripheral blood, taken after pregnancy. The sequence was obtained from a female donor in good health, enrolled as a control in a pregnancy study. This chain joins TRBV6-1 and TRBJ1-2, with 10 bases aligning to TRBD1. The CDR3 is CASSELTGGGYGYTF. The CDR3 DNA reads TGTGCCAGCAGTGAATTGACAGGGGGCGGCTATGGCTACACCTTC.